The clone carrying this T cell receptor (beta chain) was found many times. Its matching antigen is unknown. The CDR3 end is not reached by the read, which stops 3 residues before it; the germline J gene fills it in. These data come from a study of T cell clonality in common variable immunodeficiency. Control and CVID samples contributed equal amounts of genomic DNA. Method: immunoSEQ multiplex PCR; TCRdb's copy keeps in-frame clones and lacks some. This sample includes around 32,000 clones with no singletons; its ten biggest clones take up around 5.4%. Study findings and constraints: Fewer deletions and N-nucleotide insertions were reportedly seen in common variable immunodeficiency TCR beta sequences.

Of CVID subjects, under 16 were female and roughly 30 male, mean age 40. CDR1 is SQVTM and CDR2 is ANQGSEA in the germline V gene. This CDR3 comprises 16 residues. The V segment lost 5 bases and the J segment 0 bases; nucleotides outside the gene matches: 12. The J gene is TRBJ1-1, the V gene TRBV29-1; 7 bases are a match to TRBD1. The sequence came from a human donor with common variable immunodeficiency. The specimen sequenced was peripheral blood mononuclear cells. The part of the CDR3 DNA that was read is TGCAGCGTTTTCGAGCCGGGACAGCTAATGAACACTGAA. It codes for CSVFEPGQLMNTE. The entire CDR3 is CSVFEPGQLMNTEAFF.